This is a list of T cell receptor beta chains from one sample in a study of cytomegalovirus exposure and HLA in healthy donors. TCRdb's table, derived via immunoSEQ multiplex PCR, lists solely in-frame clones and lacks some. The sample consists of some 150,000 clones, roughly four fifths of them appearing once. Sequencing was done on a sample of PBMCs. Receptors originate from a man in his forties in good health and CMV-seronegative. The CDR3 runs from the conserved cysteine through the conserved F or W. D genes are given only for firm matches. The size field is filled for only some rows; it gives once, few, many or a size class.

D: TRBD2
V: TRBV9
size: NA
J: TRBJ2-3
DNA: TGTGCCAGCAGCGGAGCCCGCCAACTAGCGGGGGAAACAGATACGCAGTATTTT
CDR3: CASSGARQLAGETDTQYF

D: TRBD2
V: TRBV7-3
size: once
J: TRBJ2-1
DNA: TGTGCCAGCAGCCCCTGGACTAGCGGGGATATACATGAGCAGTTCTTC
CDR3: CASSPWTSGDIHEQFF

D: NA
V: TRBV30
size: NA
J: TRBJ1-1
DNA: TGTGCCTGGAGTGTACAGACTGAAGCTTTCTTT
CDR3: CAWSVQTEAFF

D: NA
V: TRBV6-6
size: NA
J: TRBJ2-4
DNA: TGTGCCAGCAGTGGCTCCGGGACTCAAAAAAACATTCAGTACTTC
CDR3: CASSGSGTQKNIQYF

D: NA
V: TRBV4-1
size: NA
J: TRBJ1-1
DNA: TGCGCCAGCAGCCAAGAATCCGGGAGGACGAACACTGAAGCTTTCTTT
CDR3: CASSQESGRTNTEAFF

D: TRBD1
V: TRBV5-4
size: NA
J: TRBJ2-7
DNA: TGTGCCAGCAGCGTCGACAGGGGGCCCTACGAGCAGTACTTC
CDR3: CASSVDRGPYEQYF

D: NA
V: TRBV18
size: NA
J: TRBJ2-3
DNA: TGTGCCAGCTCACTAACGACAGTGATCCCAGATACGCAGTATTTT
CDR3: CASSLTTVIPDTQYF

D: NA
V: TRBV2
size: NA
J: TRBJ2-7
DNA: TGTGCCAGCCGGACTGCCTACGAGCAGTACTTC
CDR3: CASRTAYEQYF

D: TRBD2
V: TRBV7-2
size: NA
J: TRBJ2-1
DNA: TGTGCCAGCAGCTTAGGTCCGGGGGGGCCCTATGAGCAGTTCTTC
CDR3: CASSLGPGGPYEQFF

D: TRBD1
V: TRBV7-8
size: NA
J: TRBJ2-1
DNA: TGTGCCAGCAGCTTAGGGTTAAAGGGACAGGGGGCGCGGGAGCAGTTCTTC
CDR3: CASSLGLKGQGAREQFF